These 31 T cell receptor beta chains originate from one sample sequenced in a study of CXCR3-negative and CXCR3-positive naive CD8 T cells. The TRB libraries of cDNA were built by UMI-labeled 5' RACE. TCRdb reprocessed the 5' RACE reads and keeps a single row for each CDR3 protein, giving no DNA. This table lists about 130,000 distinct CDR3 sequences. The sample taken for sequencing was naive CXCR3- CD8+ T cells from blood. Subset in this sample: CD45RO-CCR7+CD27+CD95- naive CD8+ T cells lacking CXCR3 (TNR3-). These receptors were obtained from a human donor in good health. Some clones in this sample may be carry-over from other donors' samples.

The chain has TRBV15 and TRBJ2-1. The CDR3 runs to 14 residues. Germline CDR1 reads LNHNV; CDR2 reads YYDKDF (reference sequence). CDR3 amino acids: CATSRVDSYNEQFF.

This chain links TRBV27 with TRBJ2-1; TCRdb returns TRBD2, unconfirmable since there is no DNA. Germline V CDR1 and CDR2: MNHEY, SMNVEV (reference sequence). The CDR3 runs 15 residues. CDR3 amino acids: CASSLVLALYNEQFF.

This chain links TRBV12-3 or TRBV12-4 with TRBJ2-7; without DNA, the TCRdb call of TRBD1 cannot be checked. The CDR3 totals 16 residues. The CDR3 is CASSFTPGGKPYEQYF.

The rearrangement joins TRBV20-1 to TRBJ2-5; TCRdb's D gene call, TRBD2, goes unchecked for lack of DNA. CDR3 size: 12 residues. In germline, CDR1 is DFQATT, CDR2 SNEGSKA (reference sequence). The CDR3 sequence is CSARRGGQTQYF.

The chain links TRBV20-1 to TRBJ1-3; TCRdb's assignment of TRBD1 cannot be checked, as there is no DNA. Germline V CDR1 and CDR2: DFQATT, SNEGSKA (reference sequence). There are 18 residues in the CDR3. The CDR3 protein is CSANDAAGTGGIGNTIYF.

The chain combines TRBV27 with TRBJ2-7; with no DNA, the TCRdb D assignment of TRBD1 cannot be verified. The CDR3 has 15 residues. CDR1 is MNHEY and CDR2 is SMNVEV in the germline V gene (reference sequence). The CDR3 loop reads CASGALLSSSYEQYF.

The rearrangement uses TRBV7-8 and TRBJ2-1; TCRdb gives TRBD2 as the D gene, but with no DNA this cannot be confirmed. The CDR3 loop spans 16 amino acids. Germline CDR1 SGHVS, CDR2 FQNEAQ. CDR3: CASSLSSGGLYNEQFF. Full variable domain (missing parts from reference TRBV7-8 and TRBJ2-1): GAGVSQSPRYKVAKRGQDVALRCDPISGHVSLFWYQQALGQGPEFLTYFQNEAQLDKSGLPSDRFFAERPEGSVSTLKIQRTQQEDSAVYLCASSLSSGGLYNEQFFGPGTRLTVL.

V and J are TRBV12-3 or TRBV12-4 and TRBJ2-3; TCRdb reports TRBD2, a call that lacks DNA to check it against. CDR3 size: 16 residues. The CDR3 spells CASSLFSGISTDTQYF.

V is TRBV5-1 and J is TRBJ2-1. The CDR3 is made up of 15 amino acids. CDR1 SGHRS and CDR2 YFSETQ come from the germline V gene. CDR3 residues: CASSLIFSTNNEQFF.

The chain uses TRBV6-2 or TRBV6-3 and TRBJ2-7. This CDR3 spans 13 amino acids. Germline V gene data show CDR1 as MNHEY and CDR2 as SVGEGT. The chain's CDR3 is CASSYQGADEQYF.

The chain is built from TRBV29-1 and TRBJ1-1. Germline values: CDR1 SQVTM, CDR2 ANQGSEA. The CDR3 has 12 amino acids. This CDR3 is CSVKTMNTEAFF.

This chain connects TRBV4-2 to TRBJ2-1; TCRdb returns TRBD1, unconfirmable since there is no DNA. The CDR3 length is 14 residues. Germline values: CDR1 LGHNA, CDR2 YNFKEQ. CDR3 amino acids: CASSQDVLEGARFF.

CDR3 residues: CASSVNEETQYF. The chain uses TRBV9 and TRBJ2-5. This CDR3 has 12 amino acids. CDR1 is SGDLS and CDR2 is YYNGEE in the germline V gene.

This chain links TRBV7-9 with TRBJ1-2. CDR3 size: 13 residues. Germline V gene lookup returns CDR1 SEHNR and CDR2 FQNEAQ (reference sequence). CDR3: CASSLQGGDGYTF.

The chain is built from TRBV27 and TRBJ2-1; TCRdb's assignment of TRBD2 cannot be checked, as there is no DNA. The CDR3 has 15 amino acids. CDR1 and CDR2 (germline): MNHEY, SMNVEV (reference sequence). CDR3 sequence: CASSGTVLPYNEQFF.

The chain joins TRBV19 to TRBJ2-1; absent DNA, TCRdb's TRBD1 call cannot be checked. Germline V lookup: CDR1 LNHDA, CDR2 SQIVND (reference sequence). This CDR3 has 12 residues. The CDR3 spells CASRMGRNEQFF.

V gene TRBV7-9 combines with J gene TRBJ2-1; lacking DNA, the TRBD1 call made by TCRdb goes unchecked. There are 16 residues in the CDR3. Looked up from germline, CDR1 is SEHNR and CDR2 is FQNEAQ (reference sequence). This CDR3 reads CASKPSASLRANEQFF.

V usage is TRBV5-1 and J usage is TRBJ2-1. The CDR3 spans 15 residues. Germline CDR1 and CDR2: SGHRS and YFSETQ. The CDR3 reads CASRRTESSYNEQFF.

This chain links TRBV5-1 with TRBJ2-7; as DNA is missing, the TRBD1 call by TCRdb cannot be tested. Germline CDR1 reads SGHRS; CDR2 reads YFSETQ. The CDR3 has 15 amino acids. The CDR3 here is CASSLQGVPSYEQYF.

This chain links TRBV6-2 or TRBV6-3 with TRBJ2-5. CDR3 size: 11 residues. In germline, CDR1 is MNHEY, CDR2 SVGEGT. The CDR3 sequence is CAGSLGETQYF.

The rearrangement uses TRBV4-3 and TRBJ2-1. The CDR3 length is 16 residues. Germline CDR1 is LGHNA and CDR2 is YSLEER. CDR3 region: CASSQDGEGAYNEQFF.

This CDR3 reads CASSPGLVDTQYF. The gene calls are TRBV7-6 and TRBJ2-3; the D call from TCRdb, TRBD1, cannot be confirmed without DNA. The CDR3 consists of 13 residues. Germline V gives CDR1 SGHVS, CDR2 FNYEAQ.

This chain joins TRBV3-1 and TRBJ2-1; TCRdb lists TRBD1, though no DNA is available to test this call. Germline-derived CDR1 and CDR2 are LGHDT and YNNKEL (reference sequence). This CDR3 is 14 amino acids long. The CDR3 sequence: CASSPRDRDNEQFF.

The chain employs TRBV19 and TRBJ2-7. Germline assignment: CDR1 LNHDA and CDR2 SQIVND (reference sequence). The CDR3 length is 13 residues. CDR3 sequence reads: CASSPGNSYEQYF. Full variable domain (outside the CDR3, taken from reference TRBV19 and TRBJ2-7): DGGITQSPKYLFRKEGQNVTLSCEQNLNHDAMYWYRQDPGQGLRLIYYSQIVNDFQKGDIAEGYSVSREKKESFPLTVTSAQKNPTAFYLCASSPGNSYEQYFGPGTRLTVT.

CDR3 loop: CASSFHSGNSYEQYF. The V and J genes are TRBV7-8 and TRBJ2-7; as DNA is missing, the TRBD1 call by TCRdb cannot be tested. This CDR3 region has 15 residues. Germline CDR1 reads SGHVS; CDR2 reads FQNEAQ.

This sequence joins TRBV28 and TRBJ2-1; TCRdb returns TRBD1, unconfirmable since there is no DNA. Germline V gives CDR1 MDHEN, CDR2 SYDVKM. There are 16 residues in the CDR3. The CDR3 spells CASSSPRTGFYNEQFF.

V gene TRBV6-1 combines with J gene TRBJ2-1. CDR1 is MNHNS, CDR2 SASEGT, per germline. The CDR3 totals 14 residues. Here the CDR3 reads CASQAPSRANEQFF.

The chain joins TRBV7-3 to TRBJ1-1; without DNA, the TCRdb call of TRBD1 cannot be checked. Germline V gives CDR1 SGHTA, CDR2 FQGTGA. The CDR3 length is 15 residues. The CDR3 sequence: CASSLDLGLGTEAFF.

V and J are TRBV19 and TRBJ2-6; the TCRdb call, TRBD1, lacks DNA for checking. This CDR3 contains 18 residues. The V gene's germline CDR1 is LNHDA and CDR2 SQIVND (reference sequence). The CDR3 loop is CASSLTGTGRAGANVLTF.

The rearrangement links TRBV12-3 or TRBV12-4 to TRBJ2-1; TCRdb gives TRBD1 as the D gene, but with no DNA this cannot be confirmed. The CDR3 runs 15 residues. The CDR3 here is CASRRSGPGYNEQFF.

The J gene is TRBJ2-2, the V gene TRBV29-1; absent DNA, TCRdb's TRBD2 call cannot be checked. Per the germline V gene, CDR1 is SQVTM and CDR2 is ANQGSEA. CDR3 length: 14 amino acids. CDR3 sequence reads: CSVEAGGTTGELVF.